This T cell receptor (beta chain) originates from a study of blood T cell repertoires in COVID-19. Overall study context: Samples of COVID-19 (acute and convalescent) were obtained from the United States, Italy and Spain. In each case, the material was cDNA or gDNA derived from T cells, B-cell-depleted T cells, or PBMCs.

Original data processing: It was from reference gene primer amplification that nucleated cell counts were estimated. Sequencing was performed with immunoSEQ multiplex PCR; in TCRdb, only in-frame clones are kept and a portion is missing. That table supplies the V and J calls and clone size; D and trimming were determined from the DNA. Of about 130,000 clones in the sample, roughly 80% were seen once. Germline lookup yields CDR1 LNHDA and CDR2 SQIVND (reference sequence). The V end was cut by 3 bases, the J end by 5 bases, with 8 bases between. CDR3 size: 14 residues. The origin of this receptor is a woman between 45 and 65 years old with acute or convalescent COVID-19. The V and J genes are TRBV19 and TRBJ1-6; D gene uncertain. Specimen: peripheral blood. CDR3 nucleotides: TGTGCCAGTAGTATCCAGAAAGATAATTCACCCCTCCACTTT. Translation: CASSIQKDNSPLHF.